The rows below give T cell receptor beta chains drawn from one sample of a study of beta chain features in type 1 diabetes. This table comes from immunoSEQ multiplex PCR, and its TCRdb copy is limited to in-frame clones, with some not included. The sample contains 500,000 to 800,000 clones, around 12% of which appear only once. The specimen sequenced was naive CD4+ T cells from blood. Receptor source: a man in his thirties or forties with type 1 diabetes. Both conserved end residues are part of each CDR3. The D gene is left open where the match is weak. Size is stated for part of the rows, as once, few or many counts, or as a class when the clone is expanded.

few,.,TRBV27,TRBJ2-7,TGTGCCAGCAGGACCGGACGGGGCAGCTACGAGCAGTACTTC,CASRTGRGSYEQYF
few,.,TRBV5-1,TRBJ1-2,TGCGCCAGCAGCGAAGGGACCGCTTTTATGGGCACCTTC,CASSEGTAFMGTF
few,TRBD1,TRBV15,TRBJ1-5,TGTGCCACCAGCAAGAAGTTGGGACAGGGGTATCAGCCCCAGCATTTT,CATSKKLGQGYQPQHF
.,.,TRBV7-2,TRBJ2-7,TGTGCCAGCAGCTCCCAAACAGCTCCCTACGAGCAGTACTTC,CASSSQTAPYEQYF
.,.,TRBV18,TRBJ2-7,TGTGCCAGCTCACCATTTCAGAAGGGTACCCACGAGCAGTACTTC,CASSPFQKGTHEQYF
few,.,TRBV12-5,TRBJ2-7,TGTGCTAGTGGTTTCCAGGGATCCGCCTACGAGCAGTACTTC,CASGFQGSAYEQYF
few,TRBD2,TRBV29-1,TRBJ2-7,TGCAGTACGGGGGGAAACTCCTACGAGCAGTACTTC,CSTGGNSYEQYF
few,.,TRBV28,TRBJ2-1,TGTGCCAGCAGTTTCGGTGGGGCGGGGGCGTACAATGAGCAGTTCTTC,CASSFGGAGAYNEQFF
.,.,TRBV9,TRBJ2-1,TGTGCCAGCAGCGTATTCGAATCCTCCTACAATGAGCAGTTCTTC,CASSVFESSYNEQFF
few,.,TRBV4-2,TRBJ1-2,TGTGCCAGCAGCCAAGAAATAGGTCAGAGAGCCTTTGGCTACACCTTC,CASSQEIGQRAFGYTF
few,.,TRBV29-1,TRBJ2-3,TGCAGCGTTAACAGGGAGACAGATACGCAGTATTTT,CSVNRETDTQYF
few,.,TRBV29-1,TRBJ2-5,TGCAGCGTTGATAGGGCGGGGGCCCAAGAGACCCAGTACTTC,CSVDRAGAQETQYF
.,.,TRBV19,TRBJ1-2,TGTGCCAGTAAGGTATCAGTAGAGGTTCGGTATGGCTACACCTTC,CASKVSVEVRYGYTF
few,.,TRBV7-2,TRBJ2-7,TGTGCCAGCAGCCCCCCGCACTCCCGGGGAAAGCAGTACTTC,CASSPPHSRGKQYF
.,.,TRBV5-1,TRBJ2-1,TGCGCCAGCAGCGTTGAGGGCAGGAATGAGCAGTTCTTC,CASSVEGRNEQFF
.,.,TRBV19,TRBJ1-5,TGTGCCAGTAGGTATAGGGATTATCAGCCCCAGCATTTT,CASRYRDYQPQHF
.,TRBD1,TRBV5-4,TRBJ2-7,TGTGCCAGCAGCTCAAAACAGGGGTACTACGAGCAGTACTTC,CASSSKQGYYEQYF
few,TRBD2,TRBV19,TRBJ2-5,TGTGCCAGTAGTACCTCCGCTAGCGGGGGGCCCTCAAGGGAGACCCAGTACTTC,CASSTSASGGPSRETQYF
few,.,TRBV14,TRBJ2-5,TGTGCCAGCAGCCAAGAGGGACACCGGTACTTC,CASSQEGHRYF
few,TRBD1,TRBV20-1,TRBJ2-1,TGCAGTGCTAGAGTGGACAGGGCGCAGTTCTTC,CSARVDRAQFF
.,TRBD2,TRBV2,TRBJ2-2,TGTGCCAGCAGTGGGTGGAGCGGGGGGGCGACCGGGGAGCTGTTTTTT,CASSGWSGGATGELFF
.,.,TRBV6-5,TRBJ1-1,TGTGCCAGCAGTTCATATGATGGGACTGAAGCTTTCTTT,CASSSYDGTEAFF
.,.,TRBV25-1,TRBJ1-1,TGTGCCAGCAGTGTCCCCGGGGGGAACACTGAAGCTTTCTTT,CASSVPGGNTEAFF
few,TRBD1,TRBV7-2,TRBJ1-6,TGTGCCAGCAGCTTAGCCGGGACAGGGGTTTCACCCCTCCACTTT,CASSLAGTGVSPLHF
.,.,TRBV18,TRBJ2-2,TGTGCCAGCTCAACAATGACAGGGAGGACGAACACCGGGGAGCTGTTTTTT,CASSTMTGRTNTGELFF
few,TRBD2,TRBV9,TRBJ2-7,TGTGCCAGCAGCGTAGGAACTAGCGGGGGTGCCACCATCTACGAGCAGTACTTC,CASSVGTSGGATIYEQYF
.,.,TRBV4-2,TRBJ2-6,TGTGCCAGCAGCCAAGAATCGGCCTCTGGGGCCAACGTCCTGACTTTC,CASSQESASGANVLTF
few,.,TRBV15,TRBJ2-5,TGTGCCACCAGCAGAGATTGGGTGGAGACCCAGTACTTC,CATSRDWVETQYF
.,TRBD1,TRBV5-1,TRBJ1-6,TGCGCCAGCAGCCTCTCTTGGGACAGGCGGGATTCACCCCTCCACTTT,CASSLSWDRRDSPLHF
.,.,TRBV9,TRBJ2-2,TGTGCCAGCAGCCCCCTCCGTGAGATCGGGGAGCTGTTTTTT,CASSPLREIGELFF
few,.,TRBV11-3,TRBJ2-4,TGTGCCAGCAGCTTAAGATTAGCCAAAAACATTCAGTACTTC,CASSLRLAKNIQYF
few,.,TRBV15,TRBJ2-7,TGTGCCACCCGACAGGATTATTCCTACGAGCAGTACTTC,CATRQDYSYEQYF
few,TRBD2,TRBV28,TRBJ2-1,TGTGCCAGCAGTCCCTTGGGACTAGCGGGGGGAGATGAGCAGTTCTTC,CASSPLGLAGGDEQFF
few,.,TRBV29-1,TRBJ1-5,TGCAGCGTTGCGGTGAACCTAGGACAGCCCCAGCATTTT,CSVAVNLGQPQHF
.,TRBD1,TRBV6-5,TRBJ1-2,TGTGCCAGCAGTTACACACCGGGACAGGGGAGCTATGGCTACACCTTC,CASSYTPGQGSYGYTF
.,TRBD1,TRBV4-3,TRBJ1-2,TGCGCCAGCAGCCAAGATTTGGGGACAGGGGTCTATGGCTACACCTTC,CASSQDLGTGVYGYTF
few,TRBD1,TRBV18,TRBJ2-7,TGTGCCAGCTCACCATCCTGGACAGGCTACGAGCAGTACTTC,CASSPSWTGYEQYF
.,.,TRBV6-6,TRBJ2-1,TGTGCCAGCAGTTACGGGAATGAGCAGTTCTTC,CASSYGNEQFF
few,TRBD1,TRBV10-3,TRBJ1-6,TGTGCCATCAGTGTAGGACAGGGGATTAATTCACCCCTCCACTTT,CAISVGQGINSPLHF
.,.,TRBV7-9,TRBJ2-7,TGTGCCAGCAGCCCCTCCCGAGGGTCCTACGAGCAGTACTTC,CASSPSRGSYEQYF
few,.,TRBV7-8,TRBJ1-5,TGTGCCAGCAGCTTAGAAGTTAATCAGCCCCAGCATTTT,CASSLEVNQPQHF
few,TRBD1,TRBV18,TRBJ1-4,TGTGCCAGCTCACCACCGGGACAGCCTAATGAAAAACTGTTTTTT,CASSPPGQPNEKLFF
few,TRBD2,TRBV19,TRBJ2-1,TGTGCCAGTAGTAGCCGGGGGGATAGCTCCTACAATGAGCAGTTCTTC,CASSSRGDSSYNEQFF
.,.,TRBV10-3,TRBJ1-2,TGTGCCATCAGTGGGTCTGAAGTGAGCTATGGCTACACCTTC,CAISGSEVSYGYTF
few,.,TRBV7-2,TRBJ1-1,TGTGCCAGCAGGAGGGAAGGGTCCTTGAACACTGAAGCTTTCTTT,CASRREGSLNTEAFF
.,TRBD1,TRBV7-3,TRBJ1-2,TGTGCCAGCAGCTACCAAACAGGGGAGGTAGATGGCTACACCTTC,CASSYQTGEVDGYTF
.,.,TRBV9,TRBJ1-2,TGTGCCAGCAGCGTAAGGGACCCCTTCTACGGCTACACCTTC,CASSVRDPFYGYTF
.,.,TRBV6-5,TRBJ1-2,TGTGCCAGCAGTTACTCAATGACAGGCGCTAACTATGGCTACACCTTC,CASSYSMTGANYGYTF
.,.,TRBV4-3,TRBJ2-6,TGCGCCAGCAGCCAAGTGGCAGGGTTCTCCAACGTCCTGACTTTC,CASSQVAGFSNVLTF
few,.,TRBV4-3,TRBJ2-7,TGCGCCAGCAGCCAAGAAGCCCGAGACTCCTACGAGCAGTACTTC,CASSQEARDSYEQYF
.,.,TRBV11-2,TRBJ1-1,TGTGCCAGCAGCTTCTCGTTGAACACTGAAGCTTTCTTT,CASSFSLNTEAFF
few,.,TRBV13,TRBJ1-1,TGTGCCAGCAGCTTAGCCCCGACAGAGGACACTGAAGCTTTCTTT,CASSLAPTEDTEAFF
few,.,TRBV12-5,TRBJ1-5,TGTGCTAGTGGGACAGGCAATCAGCCCCAGCATTTT,CASGTGNQPQHF
few,TRBD1,TRBV7-9,TRBJ2-1,TGTGCCAGCAGCACCCCGGACAGGGACAATGAGCAGTTCTTC,CASSTPDRDNEQFF